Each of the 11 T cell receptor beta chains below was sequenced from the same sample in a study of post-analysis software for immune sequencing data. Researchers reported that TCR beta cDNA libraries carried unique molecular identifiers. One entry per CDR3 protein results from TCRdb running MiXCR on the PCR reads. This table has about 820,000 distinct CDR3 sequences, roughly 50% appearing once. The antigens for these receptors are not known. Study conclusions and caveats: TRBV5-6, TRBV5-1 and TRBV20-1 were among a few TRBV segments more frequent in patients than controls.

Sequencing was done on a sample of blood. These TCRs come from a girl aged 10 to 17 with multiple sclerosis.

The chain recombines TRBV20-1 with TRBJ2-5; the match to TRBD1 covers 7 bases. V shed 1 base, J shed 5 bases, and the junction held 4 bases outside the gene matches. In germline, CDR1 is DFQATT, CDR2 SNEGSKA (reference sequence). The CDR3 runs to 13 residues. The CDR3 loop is CSARVEGAETQYF. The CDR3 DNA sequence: TGCAGTGCTAGAGTTGAGGGGGCGGAGACCCAGTACTTC.

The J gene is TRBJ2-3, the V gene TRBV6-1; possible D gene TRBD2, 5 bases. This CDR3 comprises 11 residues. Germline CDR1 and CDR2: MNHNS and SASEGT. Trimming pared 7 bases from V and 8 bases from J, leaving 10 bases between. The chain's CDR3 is CASITSPTQYF. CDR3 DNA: TGTGCCAGCATAACTAGTCCTACGCAGTATTTT.

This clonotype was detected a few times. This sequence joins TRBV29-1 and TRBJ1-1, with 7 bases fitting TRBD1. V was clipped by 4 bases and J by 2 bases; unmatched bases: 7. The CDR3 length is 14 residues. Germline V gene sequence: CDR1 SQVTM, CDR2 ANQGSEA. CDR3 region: CSVVPGQANTEAFF. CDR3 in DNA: TGCAGCGTTGTTCCCGGACAGGCAAACACTGAAGCTTTCTTT.

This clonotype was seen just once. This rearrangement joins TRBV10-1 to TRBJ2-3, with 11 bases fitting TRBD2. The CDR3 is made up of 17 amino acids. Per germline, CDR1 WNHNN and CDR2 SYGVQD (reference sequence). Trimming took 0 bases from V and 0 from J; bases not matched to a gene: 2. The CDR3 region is CASSESTSGISTDTQYF. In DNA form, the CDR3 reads TGCGCCAGCAGTGAGTCGACTAGCGGGATTAGCACAGATACGCAGTATTTT.

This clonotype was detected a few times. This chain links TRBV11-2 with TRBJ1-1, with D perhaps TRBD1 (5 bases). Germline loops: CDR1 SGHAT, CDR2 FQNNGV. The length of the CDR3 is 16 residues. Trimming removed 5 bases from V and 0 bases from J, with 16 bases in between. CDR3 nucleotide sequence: TGTGCCAGCAGCAAAGTCACAGGATACCTGAACACTGAAGCTTTCTTT. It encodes CASSKVTGYLNTEAFF. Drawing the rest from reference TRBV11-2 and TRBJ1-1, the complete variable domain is EAGVAQSPRYKIIEKRQSVAFWCNPISGHATLYWYQQILGQGPKLLIQFQNNGVVDDSQLPKDRFSAERLKGVDSTLKIQPAKLEDSAVYLCASSKVTGYLNTEAFFGQGTRLTVV.

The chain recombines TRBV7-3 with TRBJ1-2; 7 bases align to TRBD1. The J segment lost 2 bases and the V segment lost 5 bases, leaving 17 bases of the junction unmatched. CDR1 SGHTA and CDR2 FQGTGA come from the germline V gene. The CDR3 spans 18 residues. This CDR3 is CASSPVGPFDRENYGYTF. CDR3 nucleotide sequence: TGTGCCAGCAGCCCCGTCGGGCCTTTTGACAGGGAGAACTATGGCTACACCTTC.

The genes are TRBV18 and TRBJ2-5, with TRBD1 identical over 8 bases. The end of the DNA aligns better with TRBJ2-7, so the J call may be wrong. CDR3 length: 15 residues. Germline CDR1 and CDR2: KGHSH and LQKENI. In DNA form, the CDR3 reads TGTGCCAGCTCAGACGCCGGGACAGGACACTACGAGCAGTACTTC. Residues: CASSDAGTGHYEQYF.

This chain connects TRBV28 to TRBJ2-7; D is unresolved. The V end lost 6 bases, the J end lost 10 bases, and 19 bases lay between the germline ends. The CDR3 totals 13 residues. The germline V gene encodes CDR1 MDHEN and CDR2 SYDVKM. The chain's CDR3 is CASSPADIGSQYF. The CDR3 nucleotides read TGTGCCAGCAGCCCAGCCGACATTGGATCCCAGTACTTC.

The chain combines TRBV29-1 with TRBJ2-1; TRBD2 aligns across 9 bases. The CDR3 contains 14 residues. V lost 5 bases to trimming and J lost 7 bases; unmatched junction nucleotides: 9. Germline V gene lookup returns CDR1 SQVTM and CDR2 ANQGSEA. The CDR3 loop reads CSVQGLAIWNEQFF. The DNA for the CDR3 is TGCAGCGTTCAGGGACTAGCAATATGGAATGAGCAGTTCTTC.

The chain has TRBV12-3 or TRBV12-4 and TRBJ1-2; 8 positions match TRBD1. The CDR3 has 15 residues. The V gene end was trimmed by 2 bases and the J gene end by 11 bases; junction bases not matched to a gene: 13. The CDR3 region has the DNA TGTGCCAGCAGTTTATCCGGGACAGGCACAGCCAGGTACACCTTC. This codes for CASSLSGTGTARYTF.

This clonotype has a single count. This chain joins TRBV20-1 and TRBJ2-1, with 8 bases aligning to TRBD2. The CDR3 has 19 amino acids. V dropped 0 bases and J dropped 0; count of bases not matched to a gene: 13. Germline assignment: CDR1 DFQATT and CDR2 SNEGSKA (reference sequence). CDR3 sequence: CSARDGPPSGRYSYNEQFF. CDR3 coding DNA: TGCAGTGCTAGAGATGGCCCCCCTAGCGGGCGGTACTCCTACAATGAGCAGTTCTTC.